The next 14 T cell receptor beta chains were all read from a single sample in a study of tumor-infiltrating lymphocytes in localized non-small cell lung cancer. Some clones are missing from TCRdb's copy, which holds only in-frame ones; the method was immunoSEQ multiplex PCR. The top ten hold less than 5% of the sample, which has 14,000 or so clones, about 77% seen once. Source material: lung tumor tissue. Receptors were obtained from a human donor with non-small cell lung cancer.

The chain carries TRBV29-1 and TRBJ2-2; the D gene is possibly TRBD1 (5 bases). The germline V and J ends were trimmed by 7 bases and 1 base, with 10 bases remaining between them. The CDR3 sequence is 13 residues long. Germline CDR1 SQVTM, CDR2 ANQGSEA. CDR3 DNA sequence: TGCAGCGCTACAGGACAGAACACCGGGGAGCTGTTTTTT. Protein: CSATGQNTGELFF.

The CDR3 coding sequence is TGTGCCAGCAAACCGCCCAACAGGGGGAACTATGGCTACACCTTC. Translated: CASKPPNRGNYGYTF. The chain carries TRBV6-1 and TRBJ1-2; 8 bases match TRBD1. V lost 7 bases to trimming and J lost 2 bases; unmatched junction nucleotides: 9. CDR1 and CDR2 (germline): MNHNS, SASEGT. The CDR3 is made up of 15 amino acids.

This chain links TRBV27 with TRBJ2-1; TRBD1 agrees at 9 bases. CDR1 MNHEY and CDR2 SMNVEV come from the germline V gene (reference sequence). V shed 4 bases and J 4 bases; nucleotides not matched to a gene: 2. The CDR3 totals 14 residues. The CDR3 loop reads CASSSDRGYNEQFF. CDR3 DNA sequence: TGTGCCAGCAGTTCGGACAGGGGATACAATGAGCAGTTCTTC.

V is TRBV5-1 and J is TRBJ2-7; D possibly corresponds to TRBD1 (5 bases). The CDR3 is 13 amino acids. V was trimmed by 4 bases and J by 3 bases, leaving 11 bases between them. Germline CDR1 is SGHRS and CDR2 is YFSETQ. The CDR3 sequence: CASSPTGYYEQYF. CDR3 nucleotide sequence: TGCGCCAGCAGCCCAACAGGTTACTACGAGCAGTACTTC.

This clone was counted between two and nine times. Here the CDR3 reads CASSGDRKNIQYF. DNA of the CDR3: TGTGCCAGCTCTGGGGACCGCAAAAACATTCAGTACTTC. This chain links TRBV13 with TRBJ2-4; D possibly matches TRBD1 or TRBD2 (5 bases each). Germline-derived CDR1 and CDR2 are PRHDT and FYEKMQ (reference sequence). V was trimmed by 8 bases and J by 3 bases, leaving 11 bases between them. The CDR3 totals 13 residues.

V and J are TRBV5-4 and TRBJ2-5; 7 bases align to TRBD1. CDR1 and CDR2 (germline): SGHNT, YYREEE (reference sequence). There are 14 residues in the CDR3. Trimming at V came to 5 bases and at J to 2 bases, leaving 6 bases not matched to a gene. The CDR3 DNA is TGTGCCAGCAGACCCGACAGGGCGCAAGAGACCCAGTACTTC. Encoded protein: CASRPDRAQETQYF. Drawing the rest from reference TRBV5-4 and TRBJ2-5, the complete variable domain is ETGVTQSPTHLIKTRGQQVTLRCSSQSGHNTVSWYQQALGQGPQFIFQYYREEENGRGNFPPRFSGLQFPNYSSELNVNALELDDSALYLCASRPDRAQETQYFGPGTRLLVL.

The V call is TRBV6-6, the J call TRBJ2-5; no clear D gene. Trimming shortened V by 1 base and J by 5 bases, and 11 bases separated the two germline ends. The CDR3 totals 14 residues. The germline V gene encodes CDR1 MNHNY and CDR2 SVGAGI (reference sequence). CDR3 nucleotide sequence: TGTGCCAGCAGTTACTTTAGGTCCGGGGAGACCCAGTACTTC. Residues: CASSYFRSGETQYF.

As to this clone: A read error may account for a junction end that differs from germline. J is TRBJ1-4 and V is TRBV5-4; D gene ambiguous. Germline V gene lookup returns CDR1 SGHNT and CDR2 YYREEE (reference sequence). CDR3 length: 15 residues. The CDR3 here is CASSLGGSTNEKLFF. DNA of the CDR3: TGTGCCAGCAGTTTGGGAGGGTCAACTAATGAAAAACTGTTTTTT.

This rearrangement joins TRBV7-2 to TRBJ1-5, with D tentatively TRBD1 (5 bases). The V gene's germline CDR1 is SGHTA and CDR2 FQGNSA. CDR3 length equals 15 residues. The germline V and J ends were trimmed by 4 bases and 0 bases, with 10 bases remaining between them. The chain's CDR3 is CASSSGGGSNQPQHF. CDR3 sequence (DNA): TGTGCCAGCAGCTCTGGGGGGGGTAGCAATCAGCCCCAGCATTTT.

V and J are TRBV5-1 and TRBJ2-5; the D gene is possibly TRBD2 (5 bases). The V end lost 4 bases, the J end lost 2 bases, and 12 bases lay between the germline ends. Per the germline V gene, CDR1 is SGHRS and CDR2 is YFSETQ. This CDR3 contains 14 residues. The CDR3 reads CASSPPAGQETQYF. The CDR3 DNA sequence: TGCGCCAGCAGCCCGCCGGCGGGTCAAGAGACCCAGTACTTC.

The gene calls are TRBV28 and TRBJ2-3; 12 bases agree with TRBD2. Germline values: CDR1 MDHEN, CDR2 SYDVKM. CDR3 length: 14 amino acids. Losses at the gene ends were 6 bases for V and 7 bases for J; bases not matched to a gene: 5. CDR3: CASRLAGGFHTQYF. The CDR3 DNA reads as TGTGCCAGCAGGCTAGCGGGAGGGTTCCATACGCAGTATTTT.

The J gene is TRBJ2-1, the V gene TRBV4-3, with TRBD2 matching 11 bases. The CDR3 has 15 residues. The J segment lost 5 bases and the V segment lost 1 base, leaving 1 base of the junction unmatched. From germline, CDR1 is LGHNA and CDR2 YSLEER. DNA of the CDR3: TGCGCCAGCAGCCAAGGACTAGCGGGGAACAATGAGCAGTTCTTC. Amino acids: CASSQGLAGNNEQFF.

This chain connects TRBV6-1 to TRBJ2-1; TRBD2 matches at 11 bases. Germline V gene lookup returns CDR1 MNHNS and CDR2 SASEGT. With 3 bases clipped from V and 4 bases from J, the junction kept 5 bases outside the gene matches. This CDR3 contains 16 residues. CDR3 coding DNA: TGTGCCAGCAGTGATAGCGGGAGGGCCATTTACAATGAGCAGTTCTTC. Protein sequence: CASSDSGRAIYNEQFF.

The chain recombines TRBV5-1 with TRBJ2-3, with TRBD2 matching over 11 bases. J gave up 4 bases and V 1 base, and 5 bases lay outside the gene matches. The CDR3 is 16 residues long. Germline V gene data show CDR1 as SGHRS and CDR2 as YFSETQ. The CDR3 loop reads CASSLPGLAVPDTQYF. CDR3 nucleotide sequence: TGCGCCAGCAGCTTGCCGGGACTAGCGGTACCAGATACGCAGTATTTT.